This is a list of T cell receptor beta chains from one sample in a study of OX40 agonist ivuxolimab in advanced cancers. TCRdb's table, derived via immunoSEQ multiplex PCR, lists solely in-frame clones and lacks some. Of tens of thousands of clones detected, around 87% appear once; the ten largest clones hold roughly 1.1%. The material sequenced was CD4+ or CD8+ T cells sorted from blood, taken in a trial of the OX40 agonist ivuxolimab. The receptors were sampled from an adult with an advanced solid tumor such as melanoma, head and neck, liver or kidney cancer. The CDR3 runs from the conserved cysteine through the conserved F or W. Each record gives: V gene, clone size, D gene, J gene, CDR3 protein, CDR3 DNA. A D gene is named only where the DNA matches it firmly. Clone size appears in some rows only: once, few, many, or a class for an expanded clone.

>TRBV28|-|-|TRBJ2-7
CASISTGSSYEQYF
TGTGCCAGCATCAGTACAGGGAGCTCCTACGAGCAGTACTTC
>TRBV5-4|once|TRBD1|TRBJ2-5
CASSLEGARETQYF
TGTGCCAGCAGCTTGGAGGGGGCGCGTGAGACCCAGTACTTC
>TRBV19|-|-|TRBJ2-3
CASSTADTQYF
TGTGCCAGTAGTACCGCAGATACGCAGTATTTT
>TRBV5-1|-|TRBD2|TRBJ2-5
CASTPRGVSVETQYF
TGCGCCAGCACCCCCCGGGGGGTTTCGGTAGAGACCCAGTACTTC
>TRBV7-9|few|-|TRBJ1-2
CASSAGTLGRGYTF
TGTGCCAGCAGCGCTGGGACCCTAGGTCGAGGCTACACCTTC
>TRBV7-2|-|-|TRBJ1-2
CASSLGSAGYTF
TGTGCCAGCAGCTTAGGATCGGCTGGCTACACCTTC
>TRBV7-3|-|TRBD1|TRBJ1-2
CASSPGGSSGYTF
TGTGCCAGCAGCCCAGGGGGATCGAGTGGCTACACCTTC
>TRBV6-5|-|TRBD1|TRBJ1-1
CASSPFRQGNTEAFF
TGTGCCAGCAGCCCCTTTCGACAGGGTAACACTGAAGCTTTCTTT
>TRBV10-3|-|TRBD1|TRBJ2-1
CATLGTDRGGEQFF
TGTGCCACCCTTGGGACAGACCGAGGGGGTGAGCAGTTCTTC
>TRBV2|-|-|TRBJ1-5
CASRSESGLGQPQHF
TGTGCCAGCCGGTCTGAATCAGGGCTGGGTCAGCCCCAGCATTTT
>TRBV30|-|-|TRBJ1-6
CVLSPLHF
TGTGTCTTGTCACCCCTCCACTTT
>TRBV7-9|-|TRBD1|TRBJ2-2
CASSSKQGYTGELFF
TGTGCCAGCAGCTCGAAACAGGGGTACACCGGGGAGCTGTTTTTT
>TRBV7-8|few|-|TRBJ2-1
CASSLQYGLEINEQFF
TGTGCCAGCAGCTTACAGTATGGACTGGAGATCAATGAGCAGTTCTTC
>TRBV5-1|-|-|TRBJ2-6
CASSPNSGANVLTF
TGCGCCAGCAGCCCCAACTCTGGGGCCAACGTCCTGACTTTC
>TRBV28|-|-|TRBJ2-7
CASSRGDGQGAGEQYF
TGTGCCAGCAGTAGAGGTGACGGACAGGGAGCGGGAGAGCAGTACTTC
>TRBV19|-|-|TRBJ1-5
CASSIVRPDQPQHF
TGTGCCAGTAGTATAGTACGACCGGATCAGCCCCAGCATTTT
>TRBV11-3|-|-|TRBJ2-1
CASSLDGVFGEQFF
TGTGCCAGCAGCTTAGATGGCGTATTCGGTGAGCAGTTCTTC
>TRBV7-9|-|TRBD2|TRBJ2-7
CASSRVSSGRAYEQYF
TGTGCCAGCAGCAGAGTCTCTAGCGGGAGGGCCTACGAGCAGTACTTC
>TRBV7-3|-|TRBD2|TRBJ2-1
CASSRTSGSVNEQFF
TGTGCCAGCAGCAGGACTAGCGGGAGTGTAAATGAGCAGTTCTTC
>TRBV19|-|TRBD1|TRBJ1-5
CASSIGGQGAQPQHF
TGTGCCAGTAGTATAGGGGGACAGGGGGCACAGCCCCAGCATTTT
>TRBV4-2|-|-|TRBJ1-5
CASSQRGGNNQPQHF
TGTGCCAGCAGCCAAAGGGGTGGGAACAATCAGCCCCAGCATTTT
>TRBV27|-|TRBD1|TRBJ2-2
CASSPIGRAGQGARNTGELFF
TGTGCCAGCAGCCCTATAGGCAGGGCGGGACAGGGGGCTAGGAACACCGGGGAGCTGTTTTTT
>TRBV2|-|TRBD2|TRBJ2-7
CASRAGGYEQYF
TGTGCCAGCCGGGCGGGAGGGTACGAGCAGTACTTC
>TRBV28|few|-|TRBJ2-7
CASSRAHQPPGYEQYF
TGTGCCAGCAGTCGGGCTCACCAACCACCAGGCTACGAGCAGTACTTC
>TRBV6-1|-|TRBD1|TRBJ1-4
CASRGPGQGDEKLFF
TGTGCCAGCCGCGGACCGGGACAGGGGGATGAAAAACTGTTTTTT
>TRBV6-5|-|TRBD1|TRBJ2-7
CASSYRQGPYEQYF
TGTGCCAGCAGTTACAGACAGGGTCCCTACGAGCAGTACTTC
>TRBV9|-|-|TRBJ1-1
CASSVHQGSTEAFF
TGTGCCAGCAGCGTCCACCAGGGTTCCACTGAAGCTTTCTTT
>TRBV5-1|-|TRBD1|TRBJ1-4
CASSLTGFNEKLFF
TGCGCCAGCAGCCTGACAGGGTTTAATGAAAAACTGTTTTTT
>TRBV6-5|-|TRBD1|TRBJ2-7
CASSYSRTGAYEQYF
TGTGCCAGCAGTTACTCGCGGACAGGGGCCTACGAGCAGTACTTC
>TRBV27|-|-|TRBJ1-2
CASRQTENYGYTF
TGTGCCAGCAGACAGACAGAGAACTATGGCTACACCTTC
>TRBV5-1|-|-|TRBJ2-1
CASSFRVGASYNEQFF
TGCGCCAGCAGCTTTAGGGTCGGTGCCTCCTACAATGAGCAGTTCTTC
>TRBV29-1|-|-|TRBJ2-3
CSSSDTDTQYF
TGCAGCTCCTCAGACACAGATACGCAGTATTTT
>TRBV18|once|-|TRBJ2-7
CASSPVDSSYEQYF
TGTGCCAGCTCACCAGTGGACAGCTCCTACGAGCAGTACTTC
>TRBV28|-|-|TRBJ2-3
CASSTYDTQYF
TGTGCCAGCAGCACGTATGATACGCAGTATTTT
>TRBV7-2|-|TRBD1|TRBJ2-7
CASSLVGTGTYEQYF
TGTGCCAGCAGCTTAGTGGGGACAGGAACCTACGAGCAGTACTTC
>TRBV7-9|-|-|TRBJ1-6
CASSLEGRRDSPLHF
TGTGCCAGCAGCTTAGAGGGCAGAAGAGATTCACCCCTCCACTTT
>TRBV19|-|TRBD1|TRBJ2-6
CASSSSPGQPLTLTF
TGTGCCAGTAGTTCTTCCCCGGGACAGCCCCTTACCTTGACTTTC